This TCR beta chain came from a study of pediatric ulcerative colitis. The CDR3 consists of 12 residues. Looked up from germline, CDR1 is SGHTA and CDR2 is FQGNSA. Trimming stripped 2 bases from V and 5 bases from J, with 7 bases between. Samples were sequenced at Survey level, maximum 500,000 reads. Measured with immunoSEQ multiplex PCR; TCRdb has only the in-frame clones, and not every one. The sample records roughly 37,000 clones, around four fifths being singletons. The sequence was obtained from a girl between 5 and 17 years old with moderate ulcerative colitis. The material sequenced was blood. The V and J genes are TRBV7-2 and TRBJ2-7; D ambiguous. CDR3 in amino acids: CASSLIGNEQYF. Written as DNA, the CDR3 is TGTGCCAGCAGCTTAATTGGGAACGAGCAGTACTTC.